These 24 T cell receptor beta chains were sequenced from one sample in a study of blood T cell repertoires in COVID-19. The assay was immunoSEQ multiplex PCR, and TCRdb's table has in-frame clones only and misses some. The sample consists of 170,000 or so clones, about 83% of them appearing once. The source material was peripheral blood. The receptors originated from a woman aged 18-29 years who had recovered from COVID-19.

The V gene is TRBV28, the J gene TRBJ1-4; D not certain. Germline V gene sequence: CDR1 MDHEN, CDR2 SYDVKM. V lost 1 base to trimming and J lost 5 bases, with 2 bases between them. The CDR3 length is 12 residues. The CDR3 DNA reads TGTGCCAGCAGTTTATTAAATGAAAAACTGTTTTTT. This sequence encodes CASSLLNEKLFF.

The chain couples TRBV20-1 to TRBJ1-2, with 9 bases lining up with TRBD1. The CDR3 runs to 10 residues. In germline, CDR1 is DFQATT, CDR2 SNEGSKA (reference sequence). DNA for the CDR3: TGCGGGACAGGGAACTATGGCTACACCTTC. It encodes CGTGNYGYTF.

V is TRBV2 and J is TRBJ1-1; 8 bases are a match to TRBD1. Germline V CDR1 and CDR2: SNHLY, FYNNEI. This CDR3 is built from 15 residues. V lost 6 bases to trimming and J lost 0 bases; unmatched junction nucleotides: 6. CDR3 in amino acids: CASRERTGMNTEAFF. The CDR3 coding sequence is TGTGCCAGCAGAGAGAGGACAGGGATGAACACTGAAGCTTTCTTT. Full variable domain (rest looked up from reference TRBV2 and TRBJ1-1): EPEVTQTPSHQVTQMGQEVILRCVPISNHLYFYWYRQILGQKVEFLVSFYNNEISEKSEIFDDQFSVERPDGSNFTLKIRSTKLEDSAMYFCASRERTGMNTEAFFGQGTRLTVV.

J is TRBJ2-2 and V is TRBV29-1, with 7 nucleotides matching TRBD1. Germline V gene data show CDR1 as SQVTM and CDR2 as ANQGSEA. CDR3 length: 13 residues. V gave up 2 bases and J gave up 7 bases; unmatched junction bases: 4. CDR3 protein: CSVERGRGGELFF. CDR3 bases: TGCAGCGTTGAAAGGGGGCGCGGCGGGGAGCTGTTTTTT.

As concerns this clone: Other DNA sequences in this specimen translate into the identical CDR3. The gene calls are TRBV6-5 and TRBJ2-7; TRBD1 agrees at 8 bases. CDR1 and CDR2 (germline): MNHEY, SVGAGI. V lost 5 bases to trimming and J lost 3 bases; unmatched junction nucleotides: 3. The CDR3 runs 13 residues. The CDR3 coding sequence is TGTGCCAGCAGTCTGGACAGGGACTACGAGCAGTACTTC. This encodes CASSLDRDYEQYF.

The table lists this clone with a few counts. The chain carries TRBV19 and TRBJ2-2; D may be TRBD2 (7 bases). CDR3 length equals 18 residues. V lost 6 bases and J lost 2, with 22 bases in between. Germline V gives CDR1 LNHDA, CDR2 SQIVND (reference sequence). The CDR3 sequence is CASSNPGRGGSNTGELFF. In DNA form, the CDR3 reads TGTGCCAGTAGCAACCCCGGCAGGGGAGGGTCAAACACCGGGGAGCTGTTTTTT.

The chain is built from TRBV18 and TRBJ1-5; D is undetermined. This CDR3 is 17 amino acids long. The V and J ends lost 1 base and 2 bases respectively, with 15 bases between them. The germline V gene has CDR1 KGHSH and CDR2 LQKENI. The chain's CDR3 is CASSPQGAGSGNQPQHF. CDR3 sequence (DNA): TGTGCCAGCTCACCACAGGGAGCGGGGTCGGGCAATCAGCCCCAGCATTTT.

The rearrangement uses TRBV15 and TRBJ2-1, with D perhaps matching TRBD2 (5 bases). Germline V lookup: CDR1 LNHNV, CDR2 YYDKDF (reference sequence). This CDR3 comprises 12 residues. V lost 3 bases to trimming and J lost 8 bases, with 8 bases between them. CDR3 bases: TGTGCCACCAGCAGTCGGCGGGATGAGCAGTTCTTC. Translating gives CATSSRRDEQFF.

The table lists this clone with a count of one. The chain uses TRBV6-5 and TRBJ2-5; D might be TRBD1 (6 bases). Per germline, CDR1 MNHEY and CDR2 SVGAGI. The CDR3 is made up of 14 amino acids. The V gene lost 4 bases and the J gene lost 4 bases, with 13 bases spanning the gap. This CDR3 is CASSSETGRETQYF. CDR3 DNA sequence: TGTGCCAGCAGTTCCGAGACAGGCCGAGAGACCCAGTACTTC.

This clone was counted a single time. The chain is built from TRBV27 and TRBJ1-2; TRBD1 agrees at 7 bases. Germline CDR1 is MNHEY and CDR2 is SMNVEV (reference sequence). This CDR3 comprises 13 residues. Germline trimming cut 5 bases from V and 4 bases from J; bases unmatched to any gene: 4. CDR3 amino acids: CASSPGTVYGYTF. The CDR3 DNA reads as TGTGCCAGCAGTCCTGGGACAGTCTATGGCTACACCTTC.

CDR3 sequence: CASSWGDSRSYEQYF. For the CDR3, the DNA is TGTGCCAGCAGCTGGGGGGACAGCCGCTCCTACGAGCAGTACTTC. The chain joins TRBV7-9 to TRBJ2-7; D is perhaps TRBD1 (7 bases). This CDR3 is built from 15 residues. Trimming shortened V by 4 bases and J by 0 bases, and 13 bases separated the two germline ends. Per germline, CDR1 SEHNR and CDR2 FQNEAQ (reference sequence).

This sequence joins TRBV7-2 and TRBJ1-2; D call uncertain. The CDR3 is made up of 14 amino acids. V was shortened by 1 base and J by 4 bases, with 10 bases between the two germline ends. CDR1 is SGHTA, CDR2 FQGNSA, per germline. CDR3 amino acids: CASSLGPVAYGYTF. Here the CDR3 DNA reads TGTGCCAGCAGCTTAGGGCCAGTAGCCTATGGCTACACCTTC.

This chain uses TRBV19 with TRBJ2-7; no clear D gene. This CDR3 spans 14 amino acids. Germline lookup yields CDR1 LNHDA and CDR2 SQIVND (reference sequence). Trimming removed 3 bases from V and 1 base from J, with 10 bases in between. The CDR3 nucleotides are TGTGCCAGTAGTATGGCATATCAATCCTACGAGCAGTACTTC. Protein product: CASSMAYQSYEQYF.

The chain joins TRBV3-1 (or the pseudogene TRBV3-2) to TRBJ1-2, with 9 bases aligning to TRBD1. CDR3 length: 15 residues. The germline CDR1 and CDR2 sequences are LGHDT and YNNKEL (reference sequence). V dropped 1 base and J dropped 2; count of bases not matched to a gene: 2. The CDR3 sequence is CASSQVGQGNYGYTF. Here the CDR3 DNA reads TGTGCCAGCAGCCAAGTGGGACAGGGAAACTATGGCTACACCTTC.

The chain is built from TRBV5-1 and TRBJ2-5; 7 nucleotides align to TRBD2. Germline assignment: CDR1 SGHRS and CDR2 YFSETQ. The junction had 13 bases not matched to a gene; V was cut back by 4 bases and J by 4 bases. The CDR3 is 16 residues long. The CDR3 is CASSRSGTSAGETQYF. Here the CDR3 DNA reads TGCGCCAGCAGCCGAAGCGGGACGTCTGCAGGAGAGACCCAGTACTTC.

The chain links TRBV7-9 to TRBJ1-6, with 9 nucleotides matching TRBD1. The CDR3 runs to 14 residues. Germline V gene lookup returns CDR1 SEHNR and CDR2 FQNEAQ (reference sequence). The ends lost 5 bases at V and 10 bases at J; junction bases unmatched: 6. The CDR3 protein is CASSTGTGSSPLHF. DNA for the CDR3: TGTGCCAGCAGCACCGGGACAGGGTCGTCACCCCTCCACTTT.

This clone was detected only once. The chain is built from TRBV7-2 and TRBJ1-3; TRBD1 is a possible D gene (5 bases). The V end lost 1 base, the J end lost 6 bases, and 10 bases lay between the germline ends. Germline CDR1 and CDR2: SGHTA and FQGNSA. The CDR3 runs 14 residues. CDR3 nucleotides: TGTGCCAGCAGCTTAGGGGGCGACGAAAACACCATATATTTT. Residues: CASSLGGDENTIYF.

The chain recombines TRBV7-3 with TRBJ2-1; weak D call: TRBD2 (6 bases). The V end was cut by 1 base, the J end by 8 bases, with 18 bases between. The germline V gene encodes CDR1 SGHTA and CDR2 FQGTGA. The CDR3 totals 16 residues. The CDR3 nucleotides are TGTGCCAGCAGCTTAAGGGGCAGAGGGACTGCGGATGAGCAGTTCTTC. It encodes CASSLRGRGTADEQFF.

This chain's CDR3 is CASSMVVAGAEDTQYF. The DNA for the CDR3 is TGTGCCAGTAGTATGGTTGTAGCGGGGGCCGAAGATACGCAGTATTTT. This chain connects TRBV19 to TRBJ2-3, with 9 bases that match TRBD2. Per the germline V gene, CDR1 is LNHDA and CDR2 is SQIVND (reference sequence). With 3 bases clipped from V and 5 bases from J, the junction kept 9 bases outside the gene matches. The CDR3 is made up of 16 amino acids.

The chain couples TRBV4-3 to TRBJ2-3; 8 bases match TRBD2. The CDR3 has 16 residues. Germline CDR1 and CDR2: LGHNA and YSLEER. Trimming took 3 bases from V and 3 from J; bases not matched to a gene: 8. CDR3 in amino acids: CASSQYSGMGTDTQYF. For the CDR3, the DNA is TGCGCCAGCAGCCAGTATAGCGGGATGGGGACAGATACGCAGTATTTT.

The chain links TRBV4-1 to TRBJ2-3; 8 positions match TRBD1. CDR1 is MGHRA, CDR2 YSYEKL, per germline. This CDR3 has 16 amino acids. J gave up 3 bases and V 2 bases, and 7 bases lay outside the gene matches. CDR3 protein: CASSQTRTGRTDTQYF. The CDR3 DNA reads TGCGCCAGCAGCCAAACCAGGACAGGGAGGACAGATACGCAGTATTTT.

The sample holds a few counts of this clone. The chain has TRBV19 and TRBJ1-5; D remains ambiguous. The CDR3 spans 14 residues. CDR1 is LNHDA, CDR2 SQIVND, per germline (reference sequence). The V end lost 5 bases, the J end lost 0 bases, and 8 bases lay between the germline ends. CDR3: CASSYTISNQPQHF. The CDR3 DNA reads TGTGCCAGTAGTTACACAATTAGCAATCAGCCCCAGCATTTT. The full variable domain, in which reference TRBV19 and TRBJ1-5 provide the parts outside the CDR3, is DGGITQSPKYLFRKEGQNVTLSCEQNLNHDAMYWYRQDPGQGLRLIYYSQIVNDFQKGDIAEGYSVSREKKESFPLTVTSAQKNPTAFYLCASSYTISNQPQHFGDGTRLSIL.

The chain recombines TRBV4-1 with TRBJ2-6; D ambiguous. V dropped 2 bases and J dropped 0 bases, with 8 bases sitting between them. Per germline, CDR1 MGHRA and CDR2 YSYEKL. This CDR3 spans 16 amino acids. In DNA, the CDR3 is TGCGCCAGCAGCCAACCCCCCAACTCTGGGGCCAACGTCCTGACTTTC. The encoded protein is CASSQPPNSGANVLTF.

The CDR3 loop reads CASSLFDRGKNTEAFF. The CDR3 bases are TGTGCCAGCAGCTTGTTTGACAGGGGGAAGAACACTGAAGCTTTCTTT. The chain is built from TRBV5-5 and TRBJ1-1, with TRBD1 matching over 9 bases. Germline V gives CDR1 SGHKS, CDR2 YYEKEE (reference sequence). This CDR3 contains 16 residues. The trim removed 1 base at V and 1 base at J, leaving 5 bases unmatched.